What follows is one T cell receptor beta chain and its context. Germline CDR1 and CDR2: MDHEN and SYDVKM. This CDR3 has 15 amino acids. The ends lost 4 bases at V and 5 bases at J; junction bases unmatched: 5. This entry comes from a study of blood T cell repertoires in COVID-19. Profiled with immunoSEQ multiplex PCR; TCRdb holds only in-frame clones, not every one. This table holds under 200,000 clones, around four fifths found once. The sample comprised peripheral blood. This receptor was taken from a man aged 60-69 years with COVID-19, enrolled during active disease. V is TRBV28 and J is TRBJ1-6; 7 bases are shared with TRBD1. The CDR3 loop reads CASSSGQANNSPLHF. The DNA for the CDR3 is TGTGCCAGCAGTTCCGGACAGGCCAATAATTCACCCCTCCACTTT.